The clone carrying this T cell receptor beta chain came up once. The data stem from a study of blood T cell repertoires in COVID-19. Overall study: Spain, Italy and the United States supplied samples that represented acute and convalescent COVID-19. Sample material is recorded as cDNA or gDNA derived from T cells, B-cell-depleted T cells, or PBMCs.

Source study methods: It was from reference gene primer amplification that nucleated cell counts were estimated. Measured with immunoSEQ multiplex PCR; TCRdb has only the in-frame clones, and not every one. That table gives V, J and clone size, and the DNA gave D and trimming. Among approximately 160,000 clones listed, approximately 84% were seen once. Germline V gene lookup returns CDR1 SNHLY and CDR2 FYNNEI. Trimming cost V 3 bases and J 6 bases, with 12 bases left between them. CDR3 length equals 14 residues. The sequencing sample was made of peripheral blood. The rearrangement links TRBV2 to TRBJ2-1; possible D gene TRBD2, 6 bases. The source of this sequence is a man between 40 and 49 years old who had recovered from COVID-19. CDR3 nucleotide sequence: TGTGCCAGCAGTGAGCGACTAGTAAGCAATGAGCAGTTCTTC. Its translation: CASSERLVSNEQFF. Full variable domain (remainder filled in from reference TRBV2 and TRBJ2-1): EPEVTQTPSHQVTQMGQEVILRCVPISNHLYFYWYRQILGQKVEFLVSFYNNEISEKSEIFDDQFSVERPDGSNFTLKIRSTKLEDSAMYFCASSERLVSNEQFFGPGTRLTVL.